Listed below are T cell receptor beta chains from one sample, sequenced in a study of blood T cell repertoires in COVID-19. Repertoires were generated with immunoSEQ multiplex PCR, while TCRdb's copy carries only in-frame clones and drops some. Found here are about 200,000 clones, 80% to 90% of them singletons; the top ten hold more than 4%. The sequencing sample was made of PBMCs or T cells enriched from blood (not recorded which). Source of these receptors: a woman aged 30 to 39 who had been exposed to COVID-19. CDR3s include the opening cysteine and the closing phenylalanine or tryptophan. Fields, in order: D gene, V gene, clone size, J gene, CDR3 DNA, CDR3 protein. The D gene is left open where the match is weak. Clone size is given for some rows only: seen once, a few or many times, or a class if the clone is expanded.

>TRBD1|TRBV9|.|TRBJ2-1
TGTGCCAGCAGCGTAGCGGGGACAGGGTCTTCCAATGAGCAGTTCTTC
CASSVAGTGSSNEQFF
>TRBD2|TRBV19|.|TRBJ2-1
TGTGCCAGTAGTCTCGGACGCGGGGGGGTTTTCTACAATGAGCAGTTCTTC
CASSLGRGGVFYNEQFF
>TRBD1|TRBV7-9|.|TRBJ2-7
TGTGCCAGCAGCGAAGCCGGGACAGGGCTTCCCGAGCAGTACTTC
CASSEAGTGLPEQYF
>TRBD2|TRBV11-2|.|TRBJ2-2
TGTGCCAGCAGCTTAAAGCTACTGGCGGGGGGACCATGGACCGGGGAGCTGTTTTTT
CASSLKLLAGGPWTGELFF
>.|TRBV12-3/TRBV12-4|.|TRBJ1-2
TGTGCCAGCAGTACCACAGGGCTACCTGGCTACACCTTC
CASSTTGLPGYTF
>.|TRBV29-1|few|TRBJ1-1
TGCAGCCCCTGGAGGGACGCTGAAGCTTTCTTT
CSPWRDAEAFF
>TRBD2|TRBV3-1/TRBV3-2|once|TRBJ2-3
TGTGCCAGCTCTCGACTAGCGGGGGGGTCTATCACAGATACGCAGTATTTT
CASSRLAGGSITDTQYF
>TRBD1|TRBV7-9|.|TRBJ2-7
TGTGCCAGCAGCTTGGTCGGGACAGGGATATACGAGCAGTACTTC
CASSLVGTGIYEQYF
>TRBD1|TRBV28|.|TRBJ1-2
TGTGCCAGCAGTCCACAGGGGAATCTAAGGGGCTACACCTTC
CASSPQGNLRGYTF
>.|TRBV6-1|.|TRBJ2-2
TGTGCCAGCAGCTTTCTTACGGGGGGCCCGGGGGAGCTGTTTTTT
CASSFLTGGPGELFF
>TRBD2|TRBV10-1|.|TRBJ2-1
TGCGCCAGCAGCTCCGGGACTAGCAAATTCCAGTTCTTC
CASSSGTSKFQFF
>.|TRBV13|.|TRBJ1-4
TGTGCCAGCAGCTCCCGAGGTAGGGGGAATGAAAAACTGTTTTTT
CASSSRGRGNEKLFF
>TRBD2|TRBV5-5|once|TRBJ2-3
TGTGCCAGCAGCTTGGTAGCGGGGGTCACAGATACGCAGTATTTT
CASSLVAGVTDTQYF
>TRBD1|TRBV19|.|TRBJ1-1
TGTGCCAGTAGTATCGCGACAGGGGTCGGCACTGAAGCTTTCTTT
CASSIATGVGTEAFF
>.|TRBV5-4|.|TRBJ1-2
TGTGCCAGCAGCTTGGACAGGGCGGACAAAGGCTACACCTTC
CASSLDRADKGYTF
>TRBD2|TRBV3-1/TRBV3-2|.|TRBJ2-5
TGTGCCAGCAGTCGGGGGGGGGCCGGTGAGACCCAGTACTTC
CASSRGGAGETQYF
>TRBD2|TRBV2|.|TRBJ2-7
TGTGCCAGCAGCGGTAGCGGGGGGCCCTCCTACGAGCAGTACTTC
CASSGSGGPSYEQYF
>TRBD1|TRBV5-1|.|TRBJ2-7
TGCGCCAGCAGCTTGGGGGGGACAGGGTCCTACGAGCAGTACTTC
CASSLGGTGSYEQYF
>.|TRBV10-3|.|TRBJ2-2
TGTGCCATCAAAGGCCAGGGAGGTGCCGGGGAGCTGTTTTTT
CAIKGQGGAGELFF
>.|TRBV5-1|.|TRBJ1-4
TGCGCCAGCAGCTTGGTCTCGACTAATGAAAAACTGTTTTTT
CASSLVSTNEKLFF
>.|TRBV9|.|TRBJ1-2
TGTGCCAGCAGCCCAGAAGGAGGTAGCGGCTACACCTTC
CASSPEGGSGYTF
>.|TRBV11-2|.|TRBJ1-6
TGTGCCAGCAGCTTAGTCCTACAGGGAAATTCACCCCTCCACTTT
CASSLVLQGNSPLHF
>.|TRBV29-1|.|TRBJ1-1
TGCAGCGGCCGAAGAGAGGGAGCGGGCACTGAAGCTTTCTTT
CSGRREGAGTEAFF
>TRBD2|TRBV6-5|.|TRBJ2-7
TGTGCCAGCACCTCGGGAGGGACCGGGCACTACGAGCAGTACTTC
CASTSGGTGHYEQYF
>.|TRBV4-2|.|TRBJ1-1
TGTGCCAGCAGCCAATCAGTCGGGGGGGCGAACACTGAAGCTTTCTTT
CASSQSVGGANTEAFF
>.|TRBV28|.|TRBJ2-7
TGTGCCTCCCGACAGAACTACGAGCAGTACTTC
CASRQNYEQYF
>TRBD2|TRBV9|.|TRBJ2-2
TGTGCCAGCAGCACAACTAGCGGGGGCCTGACCGGGGAGCTGTTTTTT
CASSTTSGGLTGELFF
>.|TRBV3-1/TRBV3-2|.|TRBJ2-5
TGTGCCAGCAGCCAACTCGGGGCGGGGAAGACCCAGTACTTC
CASSQLGAGKTQYF
>.|TRBV27|.|TRBJ2-7
TGTGCCAGCAGTTTAAGGGTGTCAGGGGACTACTACGAGCAGTACTTC
CASSLRVSGDYYEQYF
>.|TRBV6-5|few|TRBJ1-1
TGTGCCAGCAGTCTTACACAGCGGCCCACTGAAGCTTTCTTT
CASSLTQRPTEAFF
>TRBD2|TRBV5-6|.|TRBJ2-3
TGTGCCAGCAGCTTGGCCGGGGGGCTAGCGGGGAGCAGCACAGATACGCAGTATTTT
CASSLAGGLAGSSTDTQYF
>.|TRBV27|.|TRBJ1-1
TGTGCCAGTCGGAAGACAGGTTATTTGGGGACTGAAGCTTTCTTT
CASRKTGYLGTEAFF
>TRBD2|TRBV4-2|.|TRBJ2-3
TGTGCCAGCAGCCAAGACCTAGCGGGGGTGGCAGATACGCAGTATTTT
CASSQDLAGVADTQYF
>TRBD2|TRBV7-9|.|TRBJ2-1
TGTGCCAGCAGCTTCCTAGCGGGGTGGAATGAGCAGTTCTTC
CASSFLAGWNEQFF
>.|TRBV3-1/TRBV3-2|once|TRBJ2-7
TGTGCCAGCAGGTTACAGGGAGCCTACGAGCAGTACTTC
CASRLQGAYEQYF
>.|TRBV5-1|.|TRBJ2-7
TGCGCCAGCAGCTTGGCCGCCAGTGCCTACGAGCAGTACTTC
CASSLAASAYEQYF
>.|TRBV30|.|TRBJ1-6
TGTGCCTGGAGTGGCGTAGGGAGTTCACCCCTCCACTTT
CAWSGVGSSPLHF
>.|TRBV30|.|TRBJ1-1
TGTGCCTGGAGTGTACTTGGCGGGACTGAAGCTTTCTTT
CAWSVLGGTEAFF
>TRBD1|TRBV2|.|TRBJ2-5
TGTGCCAGCAGTCCAGACAGGGCCCAAGAGACCCAGTACTTC
CASSPDRAQETQYF
>.|TRBV19|once|TRBJ2-5
TGTGCCAGTAGTATACAGGGGGGACAAGAGACCCAGTACTTC
CASSIQGGQETQYF
>.|TRBV5-1|.|TRBJ1-1
TGCGCCAGCAGCTTGGATCGCGTCGGCACTGAAGCTTTCTTT
CASSLDRVGTEAFF
>.|TRBV7-3|few|TRBJ1-2
TGTGCCAGCAGCCAAGTGGCAGGGGTAGATGGCTACACCTTC
CASSQVAGVDGYTF
>.|TRBV5-1|.|TRBJ2-7
TGCGCCAGCAGCTTGGTTCCGGGTTTCTACGAGCAGTACTTC
CASSLVPGFYEQYF
>.|TRBV5-1|once|TRBJ2-2
TGCGCCAGCAGCTTGACAGGGCACACCGGGGAGCTGTTTTTT
CASSLTGHTGELFF
>TRBD2|TRBV19|.|TRBJ2-3
TGTGCCAGTAGGAGAGTAGCGGGGGGTATTGCAGATACGCAGTATTTT
CASRRVAGGIADTQYF
>.|TRBV2|.|TRBJ1-4
TGTGCCAGCAGAGGAGCAGGGAACGAAAAACTGTTTTTT
CASRGAGNEKLFF
>.|TRBV30|.|TRBJ2-7
TGTGCCTGGAGTACCCCTAGCGTTGGGTCCTTCGAGCAGTACTTC
CAWSTPSVGSFEQYF
>.|TRBV4-1|.|TRBJ1-1
TGCGCCAGCAGGCAAAGCAGGGGCAGGGGGAACACTGAAGCTTTCTTT
CASRQSRGRGNTEAFF
>TRBD2|TRBV7-2|.|TRBJ2-5
TGTGCCAGCAGCTTCCAGCGGGGGGTCCAAGAGACCCAGTACTTC
CASSFQRGVQETQYF
>.|TRBV4-1|.|TRBJ2-7
TGCGCCAGCAGCCAAGAAAGGGGGGGCCTCTACGAGCAGTACTTC
CASSQERGGLYEQYF
>.|TRBV11-2|.|TRBJ2-5
TGTGCCAGCAGCTCCCAGGGACAAGAGACCCAGTACTTC
CASSSQGQETQYF
>TRBD1|TRBV3-1/TRBV3-2|.|TRBJ1-6
TGTGCCAGCAGCCGGGGTGGGGGACAGACTAATTCACCCCTCCACTTT
CASSRGGGQTNSPLHF
>.|TRBV27|few|TRBJ1-5
TGTGCCAGCAGTTTACTGGCAGGGAACCCTCAGCCCCAGCATTTT
CASSLLAGNPQPQHF